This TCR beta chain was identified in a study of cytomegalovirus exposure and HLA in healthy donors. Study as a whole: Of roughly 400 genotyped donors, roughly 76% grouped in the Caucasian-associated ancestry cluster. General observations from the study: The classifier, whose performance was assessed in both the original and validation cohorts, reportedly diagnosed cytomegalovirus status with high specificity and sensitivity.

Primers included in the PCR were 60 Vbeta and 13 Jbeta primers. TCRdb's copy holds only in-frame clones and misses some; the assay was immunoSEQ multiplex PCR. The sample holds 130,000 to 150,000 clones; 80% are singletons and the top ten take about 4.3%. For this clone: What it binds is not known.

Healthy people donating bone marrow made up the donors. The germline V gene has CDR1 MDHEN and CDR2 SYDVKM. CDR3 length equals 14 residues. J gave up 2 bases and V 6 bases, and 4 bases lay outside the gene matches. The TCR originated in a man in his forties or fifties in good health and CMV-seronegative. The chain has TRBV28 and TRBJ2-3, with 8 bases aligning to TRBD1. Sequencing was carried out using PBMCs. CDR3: CASSTDRATDTQYF. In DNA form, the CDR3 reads TGTGCCAGCAGCACGGACAGGGCCACAGATACGCAGTATTTT.